These T cell receptor beta chains were read from a single sample in a study of shared T cell receptors in the human thymus. Here immunoSEQ multiplex PCR was the method, and the copy in TCRdb shows in-frame clones only, minus some. The sample shows about 380,000 clones, approximately 95% of them seen only once. The sequencing sample was made of thymocytes. These receptors came from a human donor. Both conserved end residues are part of each CDR3. D genes are given only for firm matches. Only part of the rows carry a size: once, few, many, or a class if the clone is expanded.

cdr3_length d_call j_call clone_size v_call cdr3_aa cdr3_nt
13 - TRBJ2-5 - TRBV5-1 CASSPHKQETQYF TGCGCCAGCAGCCCCCATAAGCAAGAGACCCAGTACTTC
15 - TRBJ1-2 few TRBV4-2 CASSRQGELDYGYTF TGTGCCAGCAGCCGCCAAGGGGAATTGGACTATGGCTACACCTTC
16 - TRBJ1-1 - TRBV7-2 CASTPPSDPGGTEAFF TGTGCCAGCACCCCCCCTTCAGACCCGGGCGGGACTGAAGCTTTCTTT
14 - TRBJ1-1 - TRBV27 CASSLSYRVVVAFF TGTGCCAGCAGCCTCTCGTACCGGGTCGTTGTTGCTTTCTTT
17 - TRBJ2-7 - TRBV12-2 CASRLGGQDRPSYEQYF TGTGCAAGTCGCTTAGGAGGACAGGACCGCCCCTCCTACGAGCAGTACTTC
20 TRBD2 TRBJ2-5 - TRBV14 CASSQEAGHSSGRGRETQYF TGTGCCAGCAGCCAAGAAGCCGGACATTCAAGCGGGAGAGGAAGGGAGACCCAGTACTTC
15 TRBD2 TRBJ2-1 - TRBV19 CASSIGAGPYNEQFF TGTGCCAGTAGTATTGGAGCGGGGCCCTACAATGAGCAGTTCTTC
16 TRBD2 TRBJ2-1 - TRBV28 CASSSKAGVGYNEQFF TGTGCCAGCAGTTCAAAAGCGGGAGTGGGGTACAATGAGCAGTTCTTC
15 - TRBJ1-1 - TRBV5-4 CASSFRRGENTEAFF TGTGCCAGCAGCTTCAGGAGGGGGGAGAACACTGAAGCTTTCTTT
14 - TRBJ2-7 - TRBV5-5 CASIGTLVSYEQYF TGTGCCAGCATCGGGACCCTTGTTTCATACGAGCAGTACTTC
14 TRBD1 TRBJ1-1 - TRBV28 CASSTGVGDTEAFF TGTGCCAGCAGTACAGGGGTCGGGGACACTGAAGCTTTCTTT
15 TRBD1 TRBJ1-5 - TRBV9 CASSAWDSSNQPQHF TGTGCCAGCAGCGCCTGGGACAGTAGCAATCAGCCCCAGCATTTT
16 TRBD1 TRBJ2-7 - TRBV11-2 CASSFPGQGISYEQYF TGTGCCAGCAGCTTCCCAGGACAGGGTATCTCCTACGAGCAGTACTTC
16 TRBD1 TRBJ2-4 - TRBV6-7 CASKHGQESQGNIQYF TGTGCCAGCAAGCATGGACAGGAGTCCCAAGGGAACATTCAGTACTTC
16 TRBD2 TRBJ2-3 - TRBV9 CASSPGSGNSTDTQYF TGTGCCAGCTCCCCAGGTAGCGGGAACTCCACAGATACGCAGTATTTT
17 - TRBJ2-7 - TRBV9 CASSAHQSGGDGVEQYF TGTGCCAGCAGCGCGCACCAGTCCGGGGGCGATGGTGTCGAGCAGTACTTC
15 TRBD1 TRBJ2-2 - TRBV4-1 CASSQIMQGAGELFF TGCGCCAGCAGCCAGATAATGCAGGGGGCCGGGGAGCTGTTTTTT
15 TRBD1 TRBJ1-4 - TRBV7-6 CASSFLQGGNEKLFF TGTGCCAGCAGCTTTTTACAGGGGGGAAATGAAAAACTGTTTTTT
15 - TRBJ2-5 - TRBV6-1 CASGLSFGGRETQYF TGTGCCAGCGGTCTCTCTTTTGGGGGCAGGGAGACCCAGTACTTC
16 - TRBJ1-1 - TRBV4-3 CASSQRDGPRNTEAFF TGCGCCAGCAGCCAACGTGATGGACCGCGGAACACTGAAGCTTTCTTT
12 - TRBJ1-2 - TRBV30 CAFTSLKYGYTF TGTGCCTTTACGTCCCTAAAATATGGCTACACCTTC
17 TRBD2 TRBJ2-3 - TRBV4-2 CASSQAREGLSTDTQYF TGTGCCAGCAGCCAAGCTCGGGAGGGCCTGAGTACAGATACGCAGTATTTT
17 TRBD2 TRBJ2-1 once TRBV28 CASSLRQGLAIRNEQFF TGTGCCAGCAGTTTACGACAGGGACTAGCGATCCGTAATGAGCAGTTCTTC
13 - TRBJ1-2 - TRBV19 CASSIWGGRGYTF TGTGCCAGTAGTATATGGGGAGGAAGGGGCTACACCTTC
17 TRBD1 TRBJ1-5 - TRBV4-1 CASSQDQVRGLGQPQHF TGCGCCAGCAGCCAAGATCAGGTCAGGGGGCTCGGTCAGCCCCAGCATTTT
13 - TRBJ1-1 - TRBV28 CATESGVWAEAFF TGTGCCACCGAGTCAGGGGTTTGGGCTGAAGCTTTCTTT
17 - TRBJ2-2 - TRBV5-6 CASSLNPSRGFPGELFF TGTGCCAGCAGCTTAAACCCGTCACGGGGATTCCCCGGGGAGCTGTTTTTT
13 TRBD1 TRBJ1-2 - TRBV15 CATSSRGLTGYTF TGTGCCACCAGCAGCAGGGGGCTCACTGGCTACACCTTC
18 TRBD2 TRBJ2-1 - TRBV19 CASSIDCSPSGKYNEQFF TGTGCCAGTAGTATAGATTGTTCCCCTAGCGGAAAATACAATGAGCAGTTCTTC
16 TRBD2 TRBJ2-1 - TRBV9 CASSVARGSRRGEQFF TGTGCCAGCAGCGTAGCTCGCGGGAGCCGAAGGGGAGAGCAGTTCTTC
12 - TRBJ2-1 - TRBV6-5 CASSYDYNEQFF TGTGCCAGCAGTTACGACTACAATGAGCAGTTCTTC
15 - TRBJ2-6 - TRBV6-6 CASSYPTFGANVLTF TGTGCCAGCAGTTACCCCACATTCGGCGCCAACGTCCTGACTTTC
15 TRBD1 TRBJ2-1 - TRBV27 CASSSEDRPYNEQFF TGTGCCAGCAGTTCCGAGGACAGGCCCTACAATGAGCAGTTCTTC
18 - TRBJ2-3 - TRBV28 CASSLKFLRVGGTDTQYF TGTGCCAGCAGTTTAAAGTTCTTACGGGTAGGGGGCACAGATACGCAGTATTTT
16 - TRBJ1-5 - TRBV5-5 CASSLGRTVETEPQHF TGTGCCAGCAGCTTGGGGAGGACCGTAGAAACGGAGCCCCAGCATTTT
17 TRBD2 TRBJ2-1 - TRBV4-3 CASSPRWLAGLYNEQFF TGCGCCAGCAGCCCCCGATGGTTAGCGGGCCTGTACAATGAGCAGTTCTTC
14 - TRBJ1-1 - TRBV2 CASRLWEGRTEAFF TGTGCCAGCAGGCTCTGGGAGGGCCGAACTGAAGCTTTCTTT
16 - TRBJ1-5 - TRBV2 CASSEARGRSNQPQHF TGTGCCAGCAGTGAAGCTAGGGGCCGGAGCAATCAGCCCCAGCATTTT
17 - TRBJ1-4 - TRBV9 CASSAPIGDGVNEKLFF TGTGCCAGCAGCGCCCCCATCGGGGACGGAGTGAATGAAAAACTGTTTTTT
18 TRBD2 TRBJ2-2 - TRBV7-9 CASSAGQGTSGSSGELFF TGTGCCAGTTCCGCGGGGCAGGGGACTAGCGGGAGTTCCGGGGAGCTGTTTTTT
17 - TRBJ2-7 - TRBV19 CASTPEGEGRLSYEQYF TGTGCCAGTACCCCGGAGGGGGAGGGCCGCCTCTCCTACGAGCAGTACTTC
10 - TRBJ1-2 once TRBV29-1 CSVVSYGYTF TGCAGCGTTGTGTCCTATGGCTACACCTTC
19 - TRBJ2-2 once TRBV5-4 CASSLAGAKDRARTGELFF TGTGCCAGCAGCTTAGCGGGGGCCAAGGACAGGGCGAGGACCGGGGAGCTGTTTTTT
13 - TRBJ1-5 - TRBV28 CASIGGGNQPQHF TGTGCCAGCATCGGGGGAGGCAATCAGCCCCAGCATTTT
20 TRBD2 TRBJ2-2 - TRBV30 CAGRRGLAGGHSANTGELFF TGTGCCGGTCGACGGGGACTAGCGGGAGGCCATAGCGCGAACACCGGGGAGCTGTTTTTT
15 TRBD2 TRBJ2-5 - TRBV7-2 CASSPSGSWQETQYF TGTGCCAGCAGTCCAAGCGGGAGTTGGCAAGAGACCCAGTACTTC
17 - TRBJ2-7 once TRBV7-9 CASTPRGTSHRDYEQYF TGTGCCAGCACTCCGAGGGGGACCTCACATAGGGACTACGAGCAGTACTTC
14 - TRBJ1-1 - TRBV11-2 CASSPDRVNTEAFF TGTGCCAGCAGCCCGGACAGAGTGAACACTGAAGCTTTCTTT
13 - TRBJ2-1 - TRBV7-2 CASSFQWAGEQFF TGTGCCAGCAGCTTCCAGTGGGCCGGTGAGCAGTTCTTC
14 - TRBJ1-5 - TRBV18 CASSPDYSNQPQHF TGTGCCAGCTCACCAGACTATAGCAATCAGCCCCAGCATTTT
17 - TRBJ2-2 - TRBV7-2 CASSLLSGRGGTGELFF TGTGCCAGCAGCTTATTATCCGGGAGAGGGGGCACCGGGGAGCTGTTTTTT
13 - TRBJ2-2 - TRBV2 CASILAGTGELFF TGTGCCAGCATACTAGCAGGCACCGGGGAGCTGTTTTTT
15 - TRBJ2-1 - TRBV18 CASSPPVVGCDEQFF TGTGCCAGCTCACCACCGGTGGTTGGGTGCGATGAGCAGTTCTTC
13 - TRBJ1-1 - TRBV10-3 CAISEFRGTEAFF TGTGCCATCAGTGAGTTTAGGGGCACTGAAGCTTTCTTT
16 TRBD1 TRBJ2-7 once TRBV28 CASSNTGDRGEREQYF TGTGCCAGCAGCAATACAGGGGACAGGGGGGAAAGGGAGCAGTACTTC
16 - TRBJ2-5 - TRBV7-9 CASSLWRGTEKETQYF TGTGCCAGCAGCTTATGGCGCGGGACAGAGAAAGAGACCCAGTACTTC
15 - TRBJ2-1 - TRBV10-2 CASSRYGTYYNEQFF TGCGCCAGCAGCCGCTACGGGACATACTACAATGAGCAGTTCTTC
14 TRBD1 TRBJ2-2 - TRBV10-2 CARDQGAPTGELFF TGCGCCAGAGACCAGGGGGCTCCCACCGGGGAGCTGTTTTTT
19 TRBD1 TRBJ1-5 once TRBV7-9 CASSLGATPGQGSNQPQHF TGTGCCAGCAGCTTAGGGGCCACCCCGGGACAGGGAAGCAATCAGCCCCAGCATTTT